Listed below are T cell receptor beta chains from one sample, sequenced in a study of blood T cell repertoires in COVID-19. TCRdb keeps only in-frame clones here, not all; method: immunoSEQ multiplex PCR. This sample has 280,000 or so clones, with approximately 83% found just once. Sequencing used PBMCs or T cells enriched from blood (not recorded which). The receptors here all came from a young man who had recovered from COVID-19. CDR3s include the opening cysteine and the closing phenylalanine or tryptophan. D genes are given only for firm matches. Not all rows give a size; the values are once, few, many and, for expanded clones, a class.

clone_size	d_call	v_call	j_call	cdr3_aa	cdr3_nt
few	TRBD1	TRBV3-1/TRBV3-2	TRBJ2-7	CASRAQGARFYEQYF	TGTGCCAGCAGGGCACAGGGGGCAAGGTTCTACGAGCAGTACTTC
few	TRBD2	TRBV7-2	TRBJ2-2	CASSLIAGGPAGELFF	TGTGCCAGCAGCTTGATAGCGGGGGGGCCCGCCGGGGAGCTGTTTTTT
once	TRBD1	TRBV7-2	TRBJ2-7	CASSAQGVSSYEQYF	TGTGCCAGCAGCGCCCAGGGGGTAAGCTCCTACGAGCAGTACTTC
NA	NA	TRBV5-3	TRBJ2-7	CARSPSGGVCYEQYF	TGTGCCAGAAGCCCATCCGGGGGAGTGTGTTACGAGCAGTACTTC
NA	NA	TRBV10-3	TRBJ1-1	CAISRAGGRWNTEAFF	TGTGCCATCAGTAGGGCGGGGGGCCGCTGGAACACTGAAGCTTTCTTT
NA	TRBD2	TRBV3-1/TRBV3-2	TRBJ2-5	CASSQFGGGALLETQYF	TGTGCCAGCAGCCAATTTGGCGGGGGGGCCCTTCTCGAGACCCAGTACTTC
few	TRBD1	TRBV9	TRBJ2-5	CASSRTGGREETQYF	TGTGCCAGCAGCCGTACAGGGGGGCGAGAAGAGACCCAGTACTTC
NA	NA	TRBV15	TRBJ1-4	CATSRGGKELAKLFF	TGTGCCACCAGCAGAGGGGGCAAGGAGTTAGCAAAACTGTTTTTT
NA	NA	TRBV27	TRBJ2-5	CASRPPQGWGTQYF	TGTGCCAGCAGACCTCCACAGGGTTGGGGGACCCAGTACTTC
NA	TRBD2	TRBV10-3	TRBJ2-1	CAISGKAGGLFDEQFF	TGTGCCATCAGTGGCAAAGCGGGGGGGCTCTTCGATGAGCAGTTCTTC
NA	TRBD1	TRBV5-4	TRBJ2-5	CASSWKDRGETQYF	TGTGCCAGCAGCTGGAAGGACAGGGGTGAGACCCAGTACTTC
few	TRBD2	TRBV11-2	TRBJ2-7	CASSLMAGGYSYEQYF	TGTGCCAGCAGCTTAATGGCGGGGGGTTACTCCTACGAGCAGTACTTC
NA	TRBD1	TRBV7-9	TRBJ1-3	CASRVGQGSGNTIYF	TGTGCCAGCAGAGTCGGACAGGGGTCGGGAAACACCATATATTTT
NA	NA	TRBV11-2	TRBJ2-3	CASTLQVDTQYF	TGTGCCAGCACTCTCCAGGTGGATACGCAGTATTTT
once	NA	TRBV12-1	TRBJ2-2	CASSFLNRGEPGELFF	TGTGCCAGCAGCTTTTTGAACAGGGGAGAGCCCGGGGAGCTGTTTTTT
NA	NA	TRBV7-3	TRBJ2-2	CASSLAENTGELFF	TGTGCCAGCAGCTTGGCAGAGAACACCGGGGAGCTGTTTTTT
NA	NA	TRBV3-1/TRBV3-2	TRBJ1-6	CASSPQARSYNSPLHF	TGTGCCAGCAGCCCTCAGGCCCGCTCCTATAATTCACCCCTCCACTTT
NA	NA	TRBV6-4	TRBJ2-1	CASSDQGGAPYNEQFF	TGTGCCAGCAGTGACCAAGGGGGGGCCCCATACAATGAGCAGTTCTTC
once	NA	TRBV29-1	TRBJ2-1	CSVEVGDEQFF	TGCAGCGTTGAAGTAGGGGATGAGCAGTTCTTC
NA	NA	TRBV7-2	TRBJ1-3	CASSYRNPGNTIYF	TGTGCCAGCAGCTACAGGAATCCCGGAAACACCATATATTTT
NA	TRBD1	TRBV7-2	TRBJ1-1	CASSLTPGQGAFF	TGTGCCAGCAGCTTGACTCCGGGACAGGGCGCTTTCTTT
NA	NA	TRBV19	TRBJ1-5	CASSIWQGGDQPQHF	TGTGCCAGTAGTATTTGGCAGGGAGGCGATCAGCCCCAGCATTTT
NA	TRBD1	TRBV5-4	TRBJ1-4	CASSQTGGNEKLFF	TGTGCCAGCAGTCAGACAGGGGGAAATGAAAAACTGTTTTTT
NA	TRBD2	TRBV19	TRBJ2-3	CASSIRGGSADTQYF	TGTGCCAGTAGTATACGGGGGGGTAGCGCAGATACGCAGTATTTT
NA	NA	TRBV16	TRBJ1-5	CASSHQGTNQPQHF	TGTGCCAGCAGCCACCAGGGGACGAATCAGCCCCAGCATTTT
NA	TRBD1	TRBV5-1	TRBJ1-1	CASSPGQGDGAFF	TGCGCCAGCAGCCCCGGACAGGGTGACGGGGCTTTCTTT
NA	NA	TRBV2	TRBJ1-2	CASSDMVGLGSGYTF	TGTGCCAGCAGTGATATGGTAGGGCTCGGGAGTGGCTACACCTTC
NA	TRBD1	TRBV3-1/TRBV3-2	TRBJ1-3	CASSLGTASGNTIYF	TGTGCCAGCAGCCTTGGGACAGCTTCTGGAAACACCATATATTTT
NA	TRBD2	TRBV2	TRBJ2-5	CASSAERGGSGTQYF	TGTGCCAGCAGTGCGGAGCGGGGGGGCTCCGGGACCCAGTACTTC
NA	TRBD1	TRBV2	TRBJ1-1	CASSENQDRREAFF	TGTGCCAGCAGTGAAAATCAGGACAGGAGGGAAGCTTTCTTT
NA	NA	TRBV6-5	TRBJ2-3	CAPRNSPRDTQYF	TGTGCCCCGCGGAATAGTCCACGAGATACGCAGTATTTT
NA	TRBD1	TRBV5-1	TRBJ2-5	CASSRGQGLGRTQYF	TGCGCCAGCAGCAGGGGACAGGGGCTCGGGAGGACCCAGTACTTC
NA	TRBD1	TRBV5-6	TRBJ1-1	CASSPGTGGFRAFF	TGTGCCAGCAGCCCCGGGACAGGGGGGTTTAGAGCTTTCTTT
NA	NA	TRBV9	TRBJ1-2	CASSVAQGGYTF	TGTGCCAGCAGCGTAGCTCAGGGTGGATACACCTTC
NA	NA	TRBV6-5	TRBJ1-2	CASSTPQGGYTF	TGTGCCAGCAGTACCCCCCAGGGTGGCTACACCTTC
few	NA	TRBV12-3/TRBV12-4	TRBJ2-6	CASSHSGANVLTF	TGTGCCAGCAGTCACTCTGGGGCCAACGTCCTGACTTTC
NA	TRBD1	TRBV30	TRBJ1-2	CAWTLQGIKGYTF	TGTGCCTGGACCCTACAGGGGATCAAGGGCTACACCTTC
NA	NA	TRBV6-5	TRBJ1-1	CASSDSGWGRAFF	TGTGCCAGCAGTGACTCAGGCTGGGGGAGGGCTTTCTTT
NA	TRBD1	TRBV6-4	TRBJ2-3	CASKTGGGTDTQYF	TGTGCCAGCAAAACAGGGGGCGGCACAGATACGCAGTATTTT
NA	TRBD2	TRBV5-1	TRBJ2-1	CASSSTPGTSGTYEQFF	TGCGCCAGCAGCTCGACACCCGGGACTAGCGGGACCTATGAGCAGTTCTTC
NA	TRBD1	TRBV4-1	TRBJ2-3	CASSQKFQGAPTDTQYF	TGCGCCAGCAGCCAAAAGTTTCAGGGGGCGCCTACAGATACGCAGTATTTT
NA	NA	TRBV6-1	TRBJ2-3	CASSPFGDTQYF	TGTGCCAGCAGCCCCTTTGGCGATACGCAGTATTTT
NA	TRBD1	TRBV3-1/TRBV3-2	TRBJ2-1	CASIGQGRGNEQFF	TGTGCCAGCATCGGACAGGGAAGAGGCAATGAGCAGTTCTTC
few	NA	TRBV27	TRBJ1-5	CASSLMALSNQPQHF	TGTGCCAGCAGTTTAATGGCATTGAGCAATCAGCCCCAGCATTTT
NA	TRBD1	TRBV9	TRBJ2-7	CASSVDPTGRGEQYF	TGTGCCAGCAGCGTGGACCCGACAGGGAGAGGCGAGCAGTACTTC
NA	NA	TRBV6-2/TRBV6-3	TRBJ2-4	CASSSYRVPKNIQYF	TGTGCCAGCAGTTCCTACAGGGTACCCAAAAACATTCAGTACTTC